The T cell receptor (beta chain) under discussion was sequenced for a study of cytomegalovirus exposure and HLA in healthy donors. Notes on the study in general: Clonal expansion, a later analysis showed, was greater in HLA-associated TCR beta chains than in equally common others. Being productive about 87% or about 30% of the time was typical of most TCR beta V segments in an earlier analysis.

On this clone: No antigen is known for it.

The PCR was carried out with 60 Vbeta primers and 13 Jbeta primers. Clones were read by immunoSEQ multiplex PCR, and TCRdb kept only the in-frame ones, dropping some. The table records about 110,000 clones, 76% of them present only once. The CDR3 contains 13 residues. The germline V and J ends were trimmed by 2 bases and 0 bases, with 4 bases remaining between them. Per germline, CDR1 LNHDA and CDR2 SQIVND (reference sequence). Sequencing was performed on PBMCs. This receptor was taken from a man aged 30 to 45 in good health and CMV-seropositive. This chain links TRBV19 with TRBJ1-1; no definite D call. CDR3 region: CASSITVNTEAFF. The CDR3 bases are TGTGCCAGTAGTATAACGGTGAACACTGAAGCTTTCTTT.